One sample yielded the 30 T cell receptor beta chains listed below, sequenced in a study of blood T cell repertoires in COVID-19. The table came from immunoSEQ multiplex PCR; TCRdb's copy has only in-frame clones and leaves some out. Among approximately 230,000 clones listed, around 83% were seen once. Sequenced: peripheral blood. These receptors were taken from a man aged 80 or over with acute or convalescent COVID-19.

The V call is TRBV6-2 or TRBV6-3, the J call TRBJ1-5; TRBD1 is a possible D gene (5 bases). Trimming removed 0 bases at V and 0 bases at J, with 15 bases between. The CDR3 runs to 18 residues. Germline CDR1 is MNHEY and CDR2 is SVGEGT. The CDR3 is CASSYSVGREFSNQPQHF. DNA for the CDR3: TGTGCCAGCAGTTACTCGGTCGGCAGGGAATTTAGCAATCAGCCCCAGCATTTT.

The chain has TRBV7-3 and TRBJ1-6; D ambiguous. The CDR3 totals 14 residues. V lost 1 base and J 8 bases, leaving 9 bases between the germline ends. CDR1 is SGHTA and CDR2 is FQGTGA in the germline V gene. This CDR3 is CASSLNSVDSPLHF. In DNA form, the CDR3 reads TGTGCCAGCAGCTTAAATTCGGTGGATTCACCCCTCCACTTT.

This clone appeared once. V gene TRBV7-3 combines with J gene TRBJ2-3, with 7 bases that match TRBD2. Looked up from germline, CDR1 is SGHTA and CDR2 is FQGTGA. V shed 6 bases, J shed 5 bases, and the junction held 14 bases outside the gene matches. CDR3 length: 16 residues. The DNA for the CDR3 is TGTGCCAGCAGTTCCCGTATGGGGGGAGGGTTAGATACGCAGTATTTT. Amino acid sequence: CASSSRMGGGLDTQYF.

V is TRBV5-1 and J is TRBJ2-7, with D maybe TRBD2 (11 bases). Germline values: CDR1 SGHRS, CDR2 YFSETQ. This CDR3 is built from 23 residues. The ends were cut back, 4 bases at V and 2 bases at J, with 40 bases in the middle. The CDR3 loop reads CASSQAPGQGFGIAGGRAYEQYF. CDR3 nucleotide sequence: TGCGCCAGCAGCCAGGCCCCGGGACAGGGGTTTGGGATAGCGGGAGGGAGAGCCTACGAGCAGTACTTC.

The chain is built from TRBV5-5 and TRBJ2-7; D is ambiguous. This CDR3 is built from 13 residues. The V end lost 1 base, the J end lost 1 base, and 6 bases lay between the germline ends. Germline assignment: CDR1 SGHKS and CDR2 YYEKEE (reference sequence). CDR3: CASSLQISYEQYF. CDR3 DNA: TGTGCCAGCAGCTTGCAGATTTCCTACGAGCAGTACTTC. The whole variable domain, remainder taken from reference TRBV5-5 and TRBJ2-7, is DAGVTQSPTHLIKTRGQQVTLRCSPISGHKSVSWYQQVLGQGPQFIFQYYEKEERGRGNFPDRFSARQFPNYSSELNVNALLLGDSALYLCASSLQISYEQYFGPGTRLTVT.

The rearrangement uses TRBV20-1 and TRBJ1-3; D is ambiguous. Germline V gives CDR1 DFQATT, CDR2 SNEGSKA (reference sequence). The CDR3 is 12 amino acids. The V and J ends lost 3 bases and 3 bases respectively, with 6 bases between them. CDR3 DNA sequence: TGCAGTGCTAGTATCGGTGGAAACACCATATATTTT. As protein: CSASIGGNTIYF.

The V and J genes are TRBV15 and TRBJ2-7, with 7 bases identical to TRBD1. The CDR3 sequence is 15 residues long. V dropped 3 bases and J dropped 2; count of bases not matched to a gene: 7. Germline V gene sequence: CDR1 LNHNV, CDR2 YYDKDF (reference sequence). CDR3 bases: TGTGCCACCAGCAGGTCAGGGGGAAACCCCTACGAGCAGTACTTC. Translation: CATSRSGGNPYEQYF.

The V call is TRBV24-1, the J call TRBJ1-5; 12 bases are shared with TRBD1. Germline V gene sequence: CDR1 KGHDR, CDR2 SFDVKD. The CDR3 has 15 amino acids. V gave up 7 bases and J gave up 6 bases; unmatched junction bases: 6. CDR3: CATSPGTGGFQPQHF. The CDR3 DNA follows: TGTGCCACCAGCCCGGGGACAGGGGGCTTTCAGCCCCAGCATTTT.

The chain recombines TRBV5-1 with TRBJ2-7, with 10 positions matching TRBD1. The junction had 9 bases not matched to a gene; V was cut back by 4 bases and J by 2 bases. In germline, CDR1 is SGHRS, CDR2 YFSETQ. This CDR3 spans 16 amino acids. The CDR3 bases are TGCGCCAGCAGCACACAACCGGGACAGGGGACCTACGAGCAGTACTTC. Amino acids: CASSTQPGQGTYEQYF.

The rearrangement uses TRBV7-9 and TRBJ2-5, with unresolved D. CDR3 size: 13 residues. The V gene lost 3 bases and the J gene lost 4 bases, with 9 bases spanning the gap. Germline V gene data show CDR1 as SEHNR and CDR2 as FQNEAQ (reference sequence). Here the CDR3 reads CASSFAALETQYF. The CDR3 nucleotides read TGTGCCAGCAGCTTTGCGGCTTTAGAGACCCAGTACTTC.

This clone was observed once. This CDR3 is CASSFSNRRGFTSPLHF. DNA of the CDR3: TGTGCCAGCAGTTTCTCCAACCGGAGGGGTTTCACATCACCCCTCCACTTT. The chain joins TRBV27 to TRBJ1-6, with a tentative D call TRBD1 (5 bases). Germline CDR1 MNHEY, CDR2 SMNVEV (reference sequence). Trimming took 3 bases from V and 10 from J, leaving 22 bases between them. The CDR3 has 17 residues.

This sequence joins TRBV10-2 and TRBJ1-5, with 7 bases that match TRBD1. The CDR3 contains 16 residues. Germline V gene lookup returns CDR1 WSHSY and CDR2 SAAADI. The V segment lost 3 bases and the J segment 4 bases; nucleotides outside the gene matches: 9. The CDR3 nucleotides read TGCGCCAGCAGTGATGGAGGGGGCGGCTTGAATCAGCCCCAGCATTTT. This translates into CASSDGGGGLNQPQHF.

This clone was observed a few times. The chain uses TRBV7-9 and TRBJ1-6; 8 bases map to TRBD1. CDR3 size: 14 residues. The V gene end was trimmed by 5 bases and the J gene end by 9 bases; junction bases not matched to a gene: 6. CDR1 and CDR2 from the germline V gene are SEHNR and FQNEAQ (reference sequence). The CDR3 DNA reads TGTGCCAGCAGCCCGTCAGGGGGCTCTTCACCCCTCCACTTT. Amino acids: CASSPSGGSSPLHF.

The chain links TRBV7-2 to TRBJ2-7; D ambiguous. The germline V gene has CDR1 SGHTA and CDR2 FQGNSA. The V gene lost 0 bases and the J gene lost 1 base, with 10 bases spanning the gap. The CDR3 is made up of 15 amino acids. The CDR3 coding sequence is TGTGCCAGCAGCTTAGCGCTTGTCGGGTCCTACGAGCAGTACTTC. Protein: CASSLALVGSYEQYF.

This rearrangement joins TRBV24-1 to TRBJ1-1; TRBD1 aligns across 7 bases. Losses at the gene ends were 9 bases for V and 1 base for J; bases not matched to a gene: 10. This CDR3 has 15 amino acids. The germline V gene encodes CDR1 KGHDR and CDR2 SFDVKD. The chain's CDR3 is CATRLTGYTNTEAFF. The DNA for the CDR3 is TGTGCCACCCGACTGACAGGGTATACGAACACTGAAGCTTTCTTT.

The chain combines TRBV12-3 or TRBV12-4 with TRBJ2-7; D is ambiguous. V lost 6 bases and J lost 4, with 10 bases in between. The CDR3 is 12 amino acids. The DNA for the CDR3 is TGTGCCAGCAGCCCACAGTCGTACGAGCAGTACTTC. Its translation is CASSPQSYEQYF.

The V gene is TRBV7-6, the J gene TRBJ2-1; 9 bases line up with TRBD1. The CDR3 totals 16 residues. Trimming at V came to 2 bases and at J to 7 bases, leaving 9 bases not matched to a gene. In germline, CDR1 is SGHVS, CDR2 FNYEAQ. CDR3 coding DNA: TGTGCCAGCAGCTTACCCACGGGACAGGGTTTGAATGAGCAGTTCTTC. It codes for CASSLPTGQGLNEQFF.

This clone was observed a handful of times. The CDR3 DNA is TGTGCCAGCAGCCGTGGGAGTGACGAGCAGTACTTC. Residues: CASSRGSDEQYF. This chain connects TRBV7-9 to TRBJ2-7, with D tentatively TRBD2 (5 bases). Trimming pared 5 bases from V and 5 bases from J, leaving 10 bases between. This CDR3 has 12 residues. The V gene's germline CDR1 is SEHNR and CDR2 FQNEAQ (reference sequence).

J is TRBJ2-3 and V is TRBV5-1; 7 positions agree with TRBD1. The V gene's germline CDR1 is SGHRS and CDR2 YFSETQ. This CDR3 spans 18 amino acids. The V and J ends lost 1 base and 0 bases, in that order; junction bases with no gene match: 11. The CDR3 DNA reads as TGCGCCAGCAGCTTGCTGGGGAACAGGGGAGTTAGCACAGATACGCAGTATTTT. Protein sequence: CASSLLGNRGVSTDTQYF. The variable domain in full, completed from reference TRBV5-1 and TRBJ2-3, reads KAGVTQTPRYLIKTRGQQVTLSCSPISGHRSVSWYQQTPGQGLQFLFEYFSETQRNKGNFPGRFSGRQFSNSRSEMNVSTLELGDSALYLCASSLLGNRGVSTDTQYFGPGTRLTVL.

V usage is TRBV18 and J usage is TRBJ1-2; D may be TRBD1 (6 bases). The CDR3 extends over 14 amino acids. Germline CDR1 reads KGHSH; CDR2 reads LQKENI. The V end was cut by 3 bases, the J end by 7 bases, with 15 bases between. CDR3 coding DNA: TGTGCCAGCTCACCGTCCGGGCCCAGGGGTGGCTACACCTTC. Encoded protein: CASSPSGPRGGYTF.

This clone was found once. This chain links TRBV3-1 (or the pseudogene TRBV3-2) with TRBJ1-2, with TRBD1 as a possible D gene (6 bases). From germline, CDR1 is LGHDT and CDR2 YNNKEL (reference sequence). The length of the CDR3 is 16 residues. Trimming stripped 0 bases from V and 3 bases from J, with 14 bases between. The CDR3 here is CASSQDLTGHYYGYTF. CDR3 nucleotide sequence: TGTGCCAGCAGCCAAGATTTAACAGGGCATTACTATGGCTACACCTTC.

The chain joins TRBV10-1 to TRBJ1-2; 10 nucleotides line up with TRBD1. The germline CDR1 and CDR2 sequences are WNHNN and SYGVQD (reference sequence). The ends lost 6 bases at V and 0 bases at J; junction bases unmatched: 7. The CDR3 runs 16 residues. CDR3 DNA sequence: TGCGCCAGCAGAACCGGGACAGGGGAGCCTAACTATGGCTACACCTTC. This encodes CASRTGTGEPNYGYTF.

This clone has more than one count but fewer than ten. The gene calls are TRBV29-1 and TRBJ1-2; D not certain. The V gene's germline CDR1 is SQVTM and CDR2 ANQGSEA. Trimming pared 5 bases from V and 8 bases from J, leaving 12 bases between. The CDR3 loop spans 11 amino acids. The CDR3 here is CSVLPPGGYTF. CDR3 nucleotides: TGCAGCGTTCTCCCCCCGGGAGGCTACACCTTC.

In its sample, this clone was seen once. The V and J genes are TRBV5-1 and TRBJ2-3; 12 nucleotides match TRBD2. The ends lost 7 bases at V and 6 bases at J; junction bases unmatched: 6. Germline CDR1 is SGHRS and CDR2 is YFSETQ. This CDR3 is 14 amino acids long. The CDR3 is CASCGLAGSDTQYF. CDR3 nucleotides: TGCGCCAGCTGCGGACTAGCGGGGTCCGATACGCAGTATTTT.

J is TRBJ2-2 and V is TRBV11-2; the D gene is possibly TRBD2 (5 bases). The CDR3 consists of 14 residues. Per the germline V gene, CDR1 is SGHAT and CDR2 is FQNNGV. Between the trimmed V and J ends, which lost 1 base and 6 bases, there was a span of 9 bases. The DNA of the CDR3 is TGTGCCAGCAGCTTAGGGGGAGTGGCCGGGGAGCTGTTTTTT. It specifies CASSLGGVAGELFF.

As concerns this clone: This sample also contains other DNA sequences that code for the same CDR3. The V call is TRBV6-5, the J call TRBJ1-4; D is unresolved. Germline V gives CDR1 MNHEY, CDR2 SVGAGI. Between the trimmed V and J ends, which lost 0 bases and 4 bases, there was a span of 12 bases. There are 16 residues in the CDR3. The CDR3 region is CASSYSSGRGNEKLFF. CDR3 bases: TGTGCCAGCAGTTACTCGAGCGGGCGGGGTAATGAAAAACTGTTTTTT.

The chain couples TRBV5-4 to TRBJ2-3, with a weak D call TRBD2 (7 bases). This CDR3 contains 17 residues. Trimming removed 3 bases from V and 0 bases from J, with 17 bases in between. Germline V lookup: CDR1 SGHNT, CDR2 YYREEE (reference sequence). The CDR3 protein is CASSYISGGPSTDTQYF. Written as DNA, the CDR3 is TGTGCCAGCAGCTATATATCGGGGGGCCCTAGCACAGATACGCAGTATTTT. Drawing the rest from reference TRBV5-4 and TRBJ2-3, the complete variable domain is ETGVTQSPTHLIKTRGQQVTLRCSSQSGHNTVSWYQQALGQGPQFIFQYYREEENGRGNFPPRFSGLQFPNYSSELNVNALELDDSALYLCASSYISGGPSTDTQYFGPGTRLTVL.

The chain employs TRBV7-3 and TRBJ2-6; D gene ambiguous. This CDR3 has 13 residues. Germline CDR1 and CDR2: SGHTA and FQGTGA. Between the trimmed V and J ends, which lost 5 bases and 8 bases, there was a span of 10 bases. The CDR3 loop reads CASSPSRTNVLTF. The CDR3 DNA reads as TGTGCCAGCAGCCCATCTAGAACCAACGTCCTGACTTTC.

The chain recombines TRBV5-1 with TRBJ1-1; 8 bases agree with TRBD1. The CDR3 is 15 amino acids. Germline V CDR1 and CDR2: SGHRS, YFSETQ. With 7 bases clipped from V and 0 bases from J, the junction kept 8 bases outside the gene matches. CDR3 nucleotide sequence: TGCGCCAGCTTTGACCAGGGGGCCATGAACACTGAAGCTTTCTTT. Translated, it gives CASFDQGAMNTEAFF.

This chain connects TRBV11-1 to TRBJ1-4; 7 bases fit TRBD1. After removal of 6 bases from V and 8 bases from J, the junction contained 9 bases not matched to a gene. The CDR3 loop spans 14 amino acids. CDR1 and CDR2 (germline): SGHAT, FQDESV (reference sequence). Here the CDR3 DNA reads TGTGCCAGCAGATCCGACAGGGCGGGAGAAAAACTGTTTTTT. Translated: CASRSDRAGEKLFF.